The 5 T cell receptor beta chains given below trace back to one sample, sequenced in a study of cytomegalovirus exposure and HLA in healthy donors. PCR amplification relied on 60 Vbeta primers (plus 13 Jbeta primers). Profiling relied on immunoSEQ multiplex PCR, and the TCRdb table lists in-frame clones only, not all of them. Of about 200,000 clones in the sample, approximately 78% were seen once. The sequenced sample consisted of PBMCs. The receptors were gathered from a woman aged 40 to 50 in good health and CMV-seronegative.

This chain joins TRBV12-5 and TRBJ2-7; 8 nucleotides match TRBD1. V shed 6 bases, J shed 4 bases, and the junction held 2 bases outside the gene matches. The CDR3 is made up of 12 amino acids. Germline loops: CDR1 LGHNT, CDR2 FRNRAP. In DNA, the CDR3 is TGTGCTAGTGGCAGGGACAGGTACGAGCAGTACTTC. Residues: CASGRDRYEQYF. Together with reference TRBV12-5 and TRBJ2-7, the CDR3 gives the full variable domain: DARVTQTPRHKVTEMGQEVTMRCQPILGHNTVFWYRQTMMQGLELLAYFRNRAPLDDSGMPKDRFSAEMPDATLATLKIQPSEPRDSAVYFCASGRDRYEQYFGPGTRLTVT.

The chain uses TRBV4-2 and TRBJ2-1; 13 bases fit TRBD2. With 1 base clipped from V and 7 bases from J, the junction kept 10 bases outside the gene matches. The CDR3 runs 18 residues. Germline-derived CDR1 and CDR2 are LGHNA and YNFKEQ. CDR3 nucleotide sequence: TGTGCCAGCAGCCAAGCCACCGGACTAGCGGGAGTATTAAATGAGCAGTTCTTC. Translated: CASSQATGLAGVLNEQFF.

The chain uses TRBV21-1 and TRBJ1-2; the D segment call TRBD1 is taken from the table without a DNA check. TRBV21-1 is a pseudogene locus. The CDR3 covers 13 residues. In DNA form, the CDR3 reads TGTGCCAGCAGCAAAGGAGGGGACAGGGTTGACTCCTTC. This encodes CASSKGGDRVDSF.

The J gene is TRBJ1-1, the V gene TRBV9; D remains ambiguous. Trimming shortened V by 4 bases and J by 1 base, and 14 bases separated the two germline ends. Germline V gives CDR1 SGDLS, CDR2 YYNGEE. This CDR3 has 15 amino acids. This chain's CDR3 is CASSSLGGKNTEAFF. The CDR3 DNA is TGTGCCAGCAGCTCCCTCGGCGGGAAGAACACTGAAGCTTTCTTT.

The chain has TRBV19 and TRBJ2-1; 7 nucleotides agree with TRBD2. Germline assignment: CDR1 LNHDA and CDR2 SQIVND (reference sequence). The CDR3 has 14 amino acids. Trimming took 5 bases from V and 7 from J; bases not matched to a gene: 8. DNA for the CDR3: TGTGCCAGTAGTGGGGCGGGAGTGAATAATGAGCAGTTCTTC. This translates into CASSGAGVNNEQFF.